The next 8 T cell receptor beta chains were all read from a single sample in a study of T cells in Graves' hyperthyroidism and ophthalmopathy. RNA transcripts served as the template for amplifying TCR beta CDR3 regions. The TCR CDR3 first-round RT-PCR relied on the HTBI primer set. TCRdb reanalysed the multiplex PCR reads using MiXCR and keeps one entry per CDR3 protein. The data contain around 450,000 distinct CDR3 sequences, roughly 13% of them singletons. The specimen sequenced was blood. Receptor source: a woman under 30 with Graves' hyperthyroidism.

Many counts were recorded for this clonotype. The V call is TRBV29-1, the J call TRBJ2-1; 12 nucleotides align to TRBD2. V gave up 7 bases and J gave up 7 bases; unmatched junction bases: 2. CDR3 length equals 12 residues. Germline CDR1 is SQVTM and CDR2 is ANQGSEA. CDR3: CSATSGRNEQFF. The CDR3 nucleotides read TGCAGCGCCACTAGCGGGAGGAATGAGCAGTTCTTC.

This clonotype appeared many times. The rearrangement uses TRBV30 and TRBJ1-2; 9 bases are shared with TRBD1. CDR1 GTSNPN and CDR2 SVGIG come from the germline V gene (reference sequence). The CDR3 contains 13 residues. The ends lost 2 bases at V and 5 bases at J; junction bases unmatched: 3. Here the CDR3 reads CAWSTDRGYGYTF. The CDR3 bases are TGTGCCTGGAGTACGGACAGGGGATATGGCTACACCTTC.

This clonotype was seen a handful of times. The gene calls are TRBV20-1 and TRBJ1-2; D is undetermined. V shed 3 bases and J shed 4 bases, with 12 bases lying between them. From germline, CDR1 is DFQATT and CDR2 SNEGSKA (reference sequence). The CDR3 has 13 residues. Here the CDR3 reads CSARTSLGYGYTF. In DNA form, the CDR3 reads TGCAGTGCTAGGACCTCCTTGGGCTATGGCTACACCTTC.

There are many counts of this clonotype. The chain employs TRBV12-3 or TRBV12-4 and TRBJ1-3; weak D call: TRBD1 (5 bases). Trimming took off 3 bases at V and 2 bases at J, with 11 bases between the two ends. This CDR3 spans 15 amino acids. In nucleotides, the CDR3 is TGTGCCAGCAGTTTTGGGGGAACGACTGGAAACACCATATATTTT. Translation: CASSFGGTTGNTIYF.

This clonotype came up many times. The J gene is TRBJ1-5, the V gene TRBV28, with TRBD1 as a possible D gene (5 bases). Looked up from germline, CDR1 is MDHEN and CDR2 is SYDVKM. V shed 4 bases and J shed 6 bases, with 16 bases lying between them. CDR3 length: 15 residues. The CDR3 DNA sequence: TGTGCCAGCAGTTCCCGACAGCTTTGGGGTCAGCCCCAGCATTTT. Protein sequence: CASSSRQLWGQPQHF.

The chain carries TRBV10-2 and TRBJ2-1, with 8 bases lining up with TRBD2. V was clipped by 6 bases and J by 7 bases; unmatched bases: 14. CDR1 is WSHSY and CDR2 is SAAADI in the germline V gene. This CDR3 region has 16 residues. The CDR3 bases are TGCGCCAGCAGCGGCCTGAGCGGGAGATTAGGAAATGAGCAGTTCTTC. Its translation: CASSGLSGRLGNEQFF.

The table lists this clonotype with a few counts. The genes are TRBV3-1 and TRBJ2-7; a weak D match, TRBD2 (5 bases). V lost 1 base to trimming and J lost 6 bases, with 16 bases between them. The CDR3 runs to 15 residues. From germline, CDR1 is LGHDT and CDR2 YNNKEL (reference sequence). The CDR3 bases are TGTGCCAGCAGCCAAGTCTTGGGATTAGGGAGCGAGCAGTACTTC. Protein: CASSQVLGLGSEQYF.

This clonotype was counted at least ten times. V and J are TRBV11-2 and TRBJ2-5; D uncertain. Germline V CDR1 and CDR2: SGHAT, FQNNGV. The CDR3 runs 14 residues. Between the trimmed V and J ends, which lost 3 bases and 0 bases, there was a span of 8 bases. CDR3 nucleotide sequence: TGTGCCAGCAGCTTCTTATCATACCAAGAGACCCAGTACTTC. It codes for CASSFLSYQETQYF.